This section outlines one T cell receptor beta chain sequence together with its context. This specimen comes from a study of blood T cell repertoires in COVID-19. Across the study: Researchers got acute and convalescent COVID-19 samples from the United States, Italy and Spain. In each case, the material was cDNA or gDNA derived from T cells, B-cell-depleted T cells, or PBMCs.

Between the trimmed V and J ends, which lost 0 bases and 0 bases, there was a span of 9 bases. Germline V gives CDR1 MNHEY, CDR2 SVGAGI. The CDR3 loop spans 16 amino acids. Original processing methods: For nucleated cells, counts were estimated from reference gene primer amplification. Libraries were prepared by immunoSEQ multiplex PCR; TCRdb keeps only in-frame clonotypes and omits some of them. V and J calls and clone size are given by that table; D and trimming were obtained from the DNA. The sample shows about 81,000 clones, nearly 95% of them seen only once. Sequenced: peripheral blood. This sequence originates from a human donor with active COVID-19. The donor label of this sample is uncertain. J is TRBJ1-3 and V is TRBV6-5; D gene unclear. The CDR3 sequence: CASSYSSGGSGNTIYF. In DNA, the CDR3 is TGTGCCAGCAGTTACTCAAGCGGCGGCTCTGGAAACACCATATATTTT.